This T cell receptor beta chain derives from a study of siplizumab effects on memory and regulatory T cells. The study's findings and limits: Naive T cell populations appeared to exhibit greater diversity than memory cells and appeared to be major alloresponse contributors.

The ends were cut back, 3 bases at V and 1 base at J, with 9 bases in the middle. CDR1 is MNHNS, CDR2 SASEGT, per germline. CDR3 size: 14 residues. A remark on this clone: What it binds is unknown. Different DNA sequences within this sample yield the same CDR3.

For every sample, about 10^5 TCR templates were assayed. Here immunoSEQ multiplex PCR was the method, and the copy in TCRdb shows in-frame clones only, minus some. The sample holds some 64,000 clones, roughly 85% seen once. Material: memory CD4+ T cells sorted from blood. This chain links TRBV6-1 with TRBJ1-1; no clear D gene. This TCR was sampled from a human donor in good health. The CDR3 coding sequence is TGTGCCAGCAGTGAGAGGGTGGGGAACACTGAAGCTTTCTTT. The encoded protein is CASSERVGNTEAFF.